These 32 T cell receptor beta chains originate from one sample sequenced in a study of OX40 agonist ivuxolimab in advanced cancers. Using immunoSEQ multiplex PCR, the repertoire was profiled, and TCRdb retains in-frame clones only, with some absent. Seen here are tens of thousands of clones, around 83% observed once, and the top ten hold about 0.22%. Specimen: CD4+ or CD8+ T cells sorted from blood, collected in a trial of the OX40 agonist ivuxolimab. These receptors came from an adult with an advanced solid tumor such as melanoma, head and neck, liver or kidney cancer.

The chain links TRBV5-8 to TRBJ1-2, with D perhaps TRBD1 (6 bases). Germline assignment: CDR1 SGHTS and CDR2 YDEGEE. This CDR3 has 15 residues. V gave up 4 bases and J gave up 8 bases, with 21 bases separating them. The CDR3 nucleotides are TGTGCCAGCAGCCTAGCGGGGACACCTTTTGCCGGCTACACCTTC. Amino acid sequence: CASSLAGTPFAGYTF.

This clone was counted a few times. The CDR3 DNA reads as TGTGCCAGCAGCTTTGGACAGGGGCCTTACAATGAGCAGTTCTTC. Translation gives CASSFGQGPYNEQFF. The rearrangement links TRBV7-3 to TRBJ2-1; 9 nucleotides agree with TRBD1. V gave up 3 bases and J gave up 4 bases; unmatched junction bases: 4. The length of the CDR3 is 15 residues. Germline-derived CDR1 and CDR2 are SGHTA and FQGTGA.

The rearrangement uses TRBV7-9 and TRBJ1-2, with D hard to call. V was cut by 7 bases and J by 4 bases, with 16 bases left in between. This CDR3 comprises 14 residues. From germline, CDR1 is SEHNR and CDR2 FQNEAQ (reference sequence). CDR3 sequence: CASTLGRSGYGYTF. Written as DNA, the CDR3 is TGTGCCAGCACCCTAGGGCGGTCAGGCTATGGCTACACCTTC.

The CDR3: CASSRVDQPQHF. CDR3 nucleotides: TGTGCCAGCAGTCGGGTGGATCAGCCCCAGCATTTT. The rearrangement uses TRBV6-1 and TRBJ1-5; no clear D gene. V shed 5 bases and J shed 5 bases, with 7 bases lying between them. The CDR3 extends over 12 amino acids. Germline V gene lookup returns CDR1 MNHNS and CDR2 SASEGT.

The chain recombines TRBV9 with TRBJ1-1; D is uncertain. Germline V gives CDR1 SGDLS, CDR2 YYNGEE. V was pared by 0 bases and J by 0 bases, with 12 bases between. This CDR3 has 16 residues. CDR3 region: CASSVVSGYLNTEAFF. CDR3 in DNA: TGTGCCAGCAGCGTAGTTTCAGGTTACCTGAACACTGAAGCTTTCTTT.

This clone turned up a few times. V gene TRBV2 combines with J gene TRBJ1-2, with 7 bases lining up with TRBD1. Trimming cost V 6 bases and J 8 bases; bases outside gene matches: 6. Germline V gene data show CDR1 as SNHLY and CDR2 as FYNNEI. CDR3 length: 12 amino acids. CDR3: CASRRQGMGYTF. The DNA of the CDR3 is TGTGCCAGCAGGAGACAGGGTATGGGCTACACCTTC.

The rearrangement joins TRBV6-4 to TRBJ2-2; 10 nucleotides match TRBD2. Germline-derived CDR1 and CDR2 are MRHNA and SNTAGT. V was clipped by 7 bases and J by 6 bases; unmatched bases: 5. CDR3 length: 14 amino acids. Here the CDR3 DNA reads TGTGCCAGCAAAAGCGGGGGGGCCGCCGGGGAGCTGTTTTTT. This gives the protein CASKSGGAAGELFF.

This chain connects TRBV5-4 to TRBJ2-2, with D perhaps matching TRBD2 (6 bases). CDR3 length equals 19 residues. The germline CDR1 and CDR2 sequences are SGHNT and YYREEE (reference sequence). V shed 1 base and J shed 0 bases, with 19 bases lying between them. The CDR3 nucleotides are TGTGCCAGCAGCTTGATATTCGGGGGACGAAACGCGAACACCGGGGAGCTGTTTTTT. Translation: CASSLIFGGRNANTGELFF. Looking up the rest from reference TRBV5-4 and TRBJ2-2 gives the full variable domain: ETGVTQSPTHLIKTRGQQVTLRCSSQSGHNTVSWYQQALGQGPQFIFQYYREEENGRGNFPPRFSGLQFPNYSSELNVNALELDDSALYLCASSLIFGGRNANTGELFFGEGSRLTVL.

The rearrangement uses TRBV28 and TRBJ1-2; 7 nucleotides match TRBD1. Germline V lookup: CDR1 MDHEN, CDR2 SYDVKM. The CDR3 is 14 amino acids. V lost 6 bases, J lost 2 bases, and 6 bases stayed unmatched. This chain's CDR3 is CASSPPGQNYGYTF. As DNA, the CDR3 is TGTGCCAGCAGCCCTCCGGGACAGAACTATGGCTACACCTTC.

The table lists this clone with a few counts. V gene TRBV11-2 combines with J gene TRBJ1-1, with D uncertain. V was shortened by 0 bases and J by 5 bases, with 10 bases between the two germline ends. In germline, CDR1 is SGHAT, CDR2 FQNNGV. The CDR3 loop spans 14 amino acids. The CDR3 reads CASSLDQVRTEAFF. In nucleotides, the CDR3 is TGTGCCAGCAGCTTAGATCAGGTACGGACTGAAGCTTTCTTT.

V gene TRBV9 combines with J gene TRBJ2-1; a weak D match, TRBD1 (6 bases). CDR3 size: 15 residues. Germline CDR1 reads SGDLS; CDR2 reads YYNGEE. V dropped 0 bases and J dropped 9 bases, with 16 bases sitting between them. CDR3 sequence: CASSVVGTQGSEQFF. The CDR3 DNA sequence: TGTGCCAGCAGCGTAGTGGGCACCCAGGGGAGTGAGCAGTTCTTC.

The rearrangement uses TRBV19 and TRBJ1-1, with D hard to call. This CDR3 contains 14 residues. Trimming took off 5 bases at V and 4 bases at J, with 14 bases between the two ends. Germline CDR1 and CDR2: LNHDA and SQIVND (reference sequence). The CDR3 here is CASSQAGSGTEAFF. The CDR3 bases are TGTGCCAGTAGTCAAGCGGGGTCGGGCACTGAAGCTTTCTTT.

This clone was observed a handful of times. The V gene is TRBV19, the J gene TRBJ2-2, with 7 bases fitting TRBD1. The CDR3 length is 18 residues. CDR1 is LNHDA and CDR2 is SQIVND in the germline V gene (reference sequence). Trimming at V came to 6 bases and at J to 0 bases, leaving 13 bases not matched to a gene. The CDR3 nucleotides are TGTGCCAGTAGAGACAGGGCCAGGGGATTTCCGAACACCGGGGAGCTGTTTTTT. Its translation is CASRDRARGFPNTGELFF.

J is TRBJ2-5 and V is TRBV4-1, with 12 bases matching TRBD2. The ends lost 4 bases at V and 5 bases at J; junction bases unmatched: 14. CDR1 and CDR2 (germline): MGHRA, YSYEKL. The CDR3 has 18 residues. In DNA, the CDR3 is TGCGCCAGCAGCCTGCCCTTATCTAGCGGGAGGGCCACCGAGACCCAGTACTTC. This sequence encodes CASSLPLSSGRATETQYF.

The rearrangement links TRBV6-6 to TRBJ1-1; no definite D call. The germline gives CDR1 MNHNY, CDR2 SVGAGI (reference sequence). This CDR3 region has 13 residues. The germline V and J ends were trimmed by 2 bases and 3 bases, with 7 bases remaining between them. The CDR3 DNA is TGTGCCAGCAGTTACGCCGCGGACACTGAAGCTTTCTTT. Its protein is CASSYAADTEAFF.

Written as DNA, the CDR3 is TGTGCCAGCAGTTTATCGCTAGGGGCCGAGCAGTACGTC. Translation gives CASSLSLGAEQYV. The V gene is TRBV27, the J gene TRBJ2-7, with a possible D match to TRBD1 (5 bases). The length of the CDR3 is 13 residues. Trimming removed 0 bases at V and 6 bases at J, with 9 bases between. Germline V CDR1 and CDR2: MNHEY, SMNVEV (reference sequence).

The CDR3 nucleotides read TGTGCCAGCCGGTGGCAGGGGAACTCCTACGAGCAGTACTTC. Translated, it gives CASRWQGNSYEQYF. The rearrangement links TRBV27 to TRBJ2-7; D possibly corresponds to TRBD1 (6 bases). The CDR3 is made up of 14 amino acids. With 8 bases removed from V and 0 bases from J, the gap between germline ends came to 14 bases. Germline values: CDR1 MNHEY, CDR2 SMNVEV (reference sequence).

The genes are TRBV11-3 and TRBJ2-1; 11 positions agree with TRBD2. Germline V gene sequence: CDR1 SGHNT, CDR2 YENEEA. V gave up 1 base and J gave up 0 bases; unmatched junction bases: 5. The CDR3 loop spans 18 amino acids. The CDR3 region has the DNA TGTGCCAGCAGCTTAGCCCCGGGACTAGCGGACTCCTACAATGAGCAGTTCTTC. Translating it yields CASSLAPGLADSYNEQFF.

In its sample, this clone was seen a few times. The chain recombines TRBV28 with TRBJ2-7; 9 bases are shared with TRBD1. With 4 bases clipped from V and 5 bases from J, the junction kept 6 bases outside the gene matches. The CDR3 covers 14 residues. Germline CDR1 reads MDHEN; CDR2 reads SYDVKM. Written as DNA, the CDR3 is TGTGCCAGCAGTTGGGGGACAGGGCAAGACGAGCAGTACTTC. It yields the protein CASSWGTGQDEQYF.

This clone was seen just once. The V and J genes are TRBV29-1 and TRBJ2-3, with D possibly TRBD2 on 6 matching bases. This CDR3 has 13 residues. Trimming took 3 bases from V and 1 from J, leaving 8 bases between them. Germline assignment: CDR1 SQVTM and CDR2 ANQGSEA. The CDR3: CSVDSGGTDTQYF. DNA for the CDR3: TGCAGCGTTGATAGCGGAGGCACAGATACGCAGTATTTT.

The chain has TRBV4-1 and TRBJ1-3; TRBD1 matches 10 bases. This CDR3 contains 16 residues. Trimming at V came to 3 bases and at J to 6 bases, leaving 8 bases not matched to a gene. Germline-derived CDR1 and CDR2 are MGHRA and YSYEKL. The CDR3 DNA is TGCGCCAGCAGCCATTTCCAGGACAGGGGGGAAAACACCATATATTTT. Encoded protein: CASSHFQDRGENTIYF.

The V call is TRBV5-1, the J call TRBJ2-4; 12 bases agree with TRBD2. Trimming took 5 bases from V and 0 from J; bases not matched to a gene: 12. This CDR3 spans 19 amino acids. Looked up from germline, CDR1 is SGHRS and CDR2 is YFSETQ. CDR3 sequence reads: CASSWLAGGPVVAKNIQYF. CDR3 coding DNA: TGCGCCAGCAGTTGGCTAGCGGGAGGGCCGGTCGTAGCCAAAAACATTCAGTACTTC. Drawing the rest from reference TRBV5-1 and TRBJ2-4, the complete variable domain is KAGVTQTPRYLIKTRGQQVTLSCSPISGHRSVSWYQQTPGQGLQFLFEYFSETQRNKGNFPGRFSGRQFSNSRSEMNVSTLELGDSALYLCASSWLAGGPVVAKNIQYFGAGTRLSVL.

This clone was seen only once. The chain uses TRBV28 and TRBJ2-1; no firm D call. CDR1 is MDHEN and CDR2 is SYDVKM in the germline V gene. CDR3 length: 12 amino acids. The V end lost 2 bases, the J end lost 12 bases, and 11 bases lay between the germline ends. The CDR3 reads CASSLAQVGQFF. The CDR3 DNA is TGTGCCAGCAGTTTAGCCCAGGTGGGGCAGTTCTTC. Full variable domain (remainder filled in from reference TRBV28 and TRBJ2-1): DVKVTQSSRYLVKRTGEKVFLECVQDMDHENMFWYRQDPGLGLRLIYFSYDVKMKEKGDIPEGYSVSREKKERFSLILESASTNQTSMYLCASSLAQVGQFFGPGTRLTVL.

The V call is TRBV19, the J call TRBJ1-5; 7 nucleotides align to TRBD1. The germline V gene encodes CDR1 LNHDA and CDR2 SQIVND (reference sequence). After removal of 2 bases from V and 6 bases from J, the junction contained 7 bases not matched to a gene. The CDR3 spans 15 residues. This CDR3 reads CASSIPVDRAQPQHF. DNA for the CDR3: TGTGCCAGTAGTATACCGGTTGACAGGGCTCAGCCCCAGCATTTT.

The chain is built from TRBV7-8 and TRBJ2-1; TRBD2 matches at 11 bases. Germline assignment: CDR1 SGHVS and CDR2 FQNEAQ. The ends lost 7 bases at V and 7 bases at J; junction bases unmatched: 9. The CDR3 length is 15 residues. The CDR3 DNA sequence: TGTGCCAGCAAGCTCGGGCTAGCGGGAGGAAATGAGCAGTTCTTC. It translates to CASKLGLAGGNEQFF.

In regard to this clone: One end of the junction fails to match germline, which may point to a read error. The gene calls are TRBV5-1 and TRBJ2-1; tentatively, D is TRBD1 or TRBD2 (5 bases each). The CDR3 is made up of 14 amino acids. Germline V lookup: CDR1 SGHRS, CDR2 YFSETQ. This chain's CDR3 is CASSVNPGTPGEIF. In nucleotides, the CDR3 is TGCGCCAGCAGCGTGAATCCCGGGACCCCCGGCGAGATCTTC.

The genes are TRBV9 and TRBJ2-3; 11 nucleotides match TRBD1. The CDR3 consists of 17 residues. Germline V CDR1 and CDR2: SGDLS, YYNGEE. V lost 4 bases to trimming and J lost 2 bases; unmatched junction nucleotides: 9. The CDR3, as DNA: TGTGCCAGCAGCAGGACAGGGGGCCTTTTTTCCACAGATACGCAGTATTTT. Translation gives CASSRTGGLFSTDTQYF.

The J gene is TRBJ2-7, the V gene TRBV7-9; perhaps TRBD1 as D (5 bases). The V gene's germline CDR1 is SEHNR and CDR2 FQNEAQ (reference sequence). Trimming cost V 0 bases and J 3 bases, with 9 bases left between them. This CDR3 has 14 residues. CDR3 protein: CASSLAQGNYEQYV. The DNA for the CDR3 is TGTGCCAGCAGCTTAGCCCAGGGAAACTACGAGCAGTACGTC.

The rearrangement links TRBV6-4 to TRBJ2-1; D may be TRBD1 (5 bases). There are 14 residues in the CDR3. CDR1 and CDR2 from the germline V gene are MRHNA and SNTAGT. V was clipped by 4 bases and J by 5 bases, with 12 bases between them. CDR3 bases: TGTGCCAGCAGTGGGTGGCAGGGCGACAATGAGCAGTTCTTC. It yields the protein CASSGWQGDNEQFF.

This chain joins TRBV5-1 and TRBJ2-2; 9 positions agree with TRBD1. V lost 4 bases and J lost 5; bases outside the gene matches: 6. The V gene's germline CDR1 is SGHRS and CDR2 YFSETQ. The CDR3 consists of 15 residues. The CDR3 region is CASSRSGQGTGELFF. The DNA for the CDR3 is TGCGCCAGCAGCCGATCCGGACAGGGGACCGGGGAGCTGTTTTTT.

This clone was counted only a few times. V usage is TRBV7-2 and J usage is TRBJ2-5; D uncertain. In germline, CDR1 is SGHTA, CDR2 FQGNSA. CDR3 length: 14 residues. V dropped 5 bases and J dropped 7 bases, with 17 bases sitting between them. The CDR3 DNA sequence: TGTGCCAGCAGCGTAAGGCCGCCAGGTGTGACCCAGTACTTC. Translating gives CASSVRPPGVTQYF.

This clone was detected only once. This chain joins TRBV5-1 and TRBJ1-4; weak D call: TRBD1 (6 bases). The CDR3 consists of 15 residues. Per the germline V gene, CDR1 is SGHRS and CDR2 is YFSETQ. The germline V and J ends were trimmed by 0 bases and 8 bases, with 14 bases remaining between them. The CDR3 reads CASSLAGQGYEKLFF. In DNA form, the CDR3 reads TGCGCCAGCAGCTTGGCCGGGCAGGGGTACGAAAAACTGTTTTTT.